What follows is one T cell receptor beta chain and its context. The data stem from a study of regulatory T cells in long-lasting Graves disease. V gave up 4 bases and J gave up 4 bases, with 23 bases separating them. The CDR3 contains 18 residues. Germline CDR1 MNHEY, CDR2 SVGEGT. Time point in this sample: persistent/refractory GD, antithyroid drugs over 5 years with positive TRAb. PBMCs provided the RNA from which the TCR library was made. Arm-PCR with iRepertoire HTBI primers amplified the CDR3 regions for these TCR beta libraries. TCRdb re-called the multiplex PCR reads with MiXCR, one entry per CDR3 protein. The table shows about 340,000 distinct CDR3 sequences, with around 20% occurring only once.

The chain employs TRBV6-2 or TRBV6-3 and TRBJ1-5, with D maybe TRBD1 (5 bases). The sample here was peripheral blood mononuclear cells (PBMCs), taken when the disease was refractory, from a patient treated with antithyroid drugs. This TCR was recovered from a female donor with Graves disease. CDR3 bases: TGTGCCAGCAGTTCCGTCCCCAGGGTTTCAGGTCGGAATCAGCCCCAGCATTTT. Amino acids: CASSSVPRVSGRNQPQHF.